Each of the 31 T cell receptor beta chains below was sequenced from the same sample in a study of T cell repertoires in cytomegalovirus infection. MiXCR was run by TCRdb on the reads, yielding one entry per CDR3 protein. Here the sample spans under 350,000 distinct CDR3 sequences, more than 8% being singletons. Sequenced material: PBMCs. The receptors here all came from a human donor in good health (CMV status not recorded). Some clones in this sample may be carry-over from other donors' samples.

The chain is built from TRBV3-1 and TRBJ2-7, with D unclear. Between the trimmed V and J ends, which lost 2 bases and 6 bases, there was a span of 5 bases. The CDR3 is made up of 11 amino acids. The germline gives CDR1 LGHDT, CDR2 YNNKEL (reference sequence). The CDR3 bases are TGTGCCAGCAGCCAACATACCGAGCAGTACTTC. Translating it yields CASSQHTEQYF.

This rearrangement joins TRBV7-2 to TRBJ2-3; TRBD2 matches at 10 bases. The V gene's germline CDR1 is SGHTA and CDR2 FQGNSA. Trimming removed 6 bases from V and 6 bases from J; junction bases left unmatched: 6. The CDR3 sequence is 14 residues long. The CDR3 nucleotides read TGTGCCAGCAGACTAGCGGGGCCCACGGATACGCAGTATTTT. Protein product: CASRLAGPTDTQYF.

This sequence joins TRBV5-1 and TRBJ2-7; 7 bases map to TRBD1. Germline trimming cut 0 bases from V and 5 bases from J; bases unmatched to any gene: 5. Looked up from germline, CDR1 is SGHRS and CDR2 is YFSETQ. CDR3 size: 14 residues. The CDR3 DNA reads TGCGCCAGCAGCTTGGTGACAGGGTATAACGAGCAGTACTTC. Translation gives CASSLVTGYNEQYF.

The J gene is TRBJ2-2, the V gene TRBV7-3; D perhaps matches TRBD1 (7 bases). The CDR3 consists of 15 residues. The germline V gene has CDR1 SGHTA and CDR2 FQGTGA. Between the trimmed V and J ends, which lost 6 bases and 2 bases, there was a span of 13 bases. The CDR3 region has the DNA TGTGCCAGCAGACCAGGGGGGCCTAACACCGGGGAGCTGTTTTTT. This translates into CASRPGGPNTGELFF. Variable domain in full (rest from reference TRBV7-3 and TRBJ2-2): GAGVSQTPSNKVTEKGKYVELRCDPISGHTALYWYRQSLGQGPEFLIYFQGTGAADDSGLPNDRFFAVRPEGSVSTLKIQRTERGDSAVYLCASRPGGPNTGELFFGEGSRLTVL.

This clonotype was recorded many times. The chain is built from TRBV20-1 and TRBJ2-3; D is undetermined. V was cut by 7 bases and J by 1 base, with 12 bases left in between. Germline CDR1 DFQATT, CDR2 SNEGSKA (reference sequence). This CDR3 has 13 amino acids. CDR3 protein: CSEGESGTDTQYF. The CDR3, as DNA: TGCAGTGAAGGCGAGAGTGGCACAGATACGCAGTATTTT.

This clonotype came up many times. The gene calls are TRBV7-4 and TRBJ1-2, with 10 bases aligning to TRBD1. Germline values: CDR1 SGHVT, CDR2 SQSDAQ. Germline trimming cut 6 bases from V and 0 bases from J; bases unmatched to any gene: 10. CDR3 length: 17 amino acids. CDR3 DNA sequence: TGTGCCAGCAGTCCCGGACAGGGGGGGACTTCTAACTATGGCTACACCTTC. This translates into CASSPGQGGTSNYGYTF.

The chain has TRBV7-6 and TRBJ2-7, with D possibly matching TRBD2 (6 bases). The V and J ends lost 1 base and 2 bases respectively, with 12 bases between them. Germline CDR1 SGHVS, CDR2 FNYEAQ. The CDR3 is 15 residues long. Written as DNA, the CDR3 is TGTGCCAGCAGCTTAGTAGCGGCCCCAACCTACGAGCAGTACTTC. It encodes CASSLVAAPTYEQYF.

This clonotype has ten or more counts. J is TRBJ2-5 and V is TRBV11-2, with D perhaps matching TRBD1 (5 bases). Trimming pared 4 bases from V and 5 bases from J, leaving 17 bases between. Germline assignment: CDR1 SGHAT and CDR2 FQNNGV. CDR3 length equals 15 residues. The CDR3 DNA reads as TGTGCCAGCAGCTCTCTTCCAGAGACAGTCGAGACCCAGTACTTC. Protein sequence: CASSSLPETVETQYF.

Ten or more counts support this clonotype. The V call is TRBV5-5, the J call TRBJ2-1, with 10 bases identical to TRBD2. The CDR3 is 18 amino acids. With V trimmed by 0 bases and J by 4 bases, 10 bases remained unmatched. The V gene's germline CDR1 is SGHKS and CDR2 YYEKEE (reference sequence). The CDR3 nucleotides read TGTGCCAGCAGCTTGGTTAGCGGGAGGATGAGGTTATACAATGAGCAGTTCTTC. It encodes CASSLVSGRMRLYNEQFF.

This CDR3 reads CASSSGRNEQFF. In nucleotides, the CDR3 is TGTGCCAGCAGTTCCGGCAGGAATGAGCAGTTCTTC. The chain joins TRBV28 to TRBJ2-1, with no clear D. The CDR3 sequence is 12 residues long. Germline values: CDR1 MDHEN, CDR2 SYDVKM. V was trimmed by 4 bases and J by 7 bases, leaving 8 bases between them.

The CDR3 here is CSADLVLVYNEQFF. DNA of the CDR3: TGCAGCGCTGACCTAGTATTAGTCTACAATGAGCAGTTCTTC. The V gene is TRBV29-1, the J gene TRBJ2-1, with D unresolved. The CDR3 is made up of 14 amino acids. V lost 7 bases, J lost 3 bases, and 16 bases lay in between. CDR1 and CDR2 (germline): SQVTM, ANQGSEA.

In its sample, this clonotype was seen many times. This chain joins TRBV19 and TRBJ2-5, with a weak D call TRBD1 (5 bases). The CDR3 covers 13 residues. V was pared by 5 bases and J by 3 bases, with 10 bases between. Per the germline V gene, CDR1 is LNHDA and CDR2 is SQIVND (reference sequence). CDR3 sequence (DNA): TGTGCCAGTAGTCCCCAGGGTAAAGAGACCCAGTACTTC. Protein product: CASSPQGKETQYF. The complete variable domain, with remaining parts taken from reference TRBV19 and TRBJ2-5, reads DGGITQSPKYLFRKEGQNVTLSCEQNLNHDAMYWYRQDPGQGLRLIYYSQIVNDFQKGDIAEGYSVSREKKESFPLTVTSAQKNPTAFYLCASSPQGKETQYFGPGTRLLVL.

This rearrangement joins TRBV7-9 to TRBJ2-4, with a tentative D call TRBD1 (5 bases). V shed 3 bases and J shed 0 bases, with 15 bases lying between them. Germline V gene data show CDR1 as SEHNR and CDR2 as FQNEAQ (reference sequence). The CDR3 runs to 17 residues. CDR3 protein: CASSLGQGGRAKNIQYF. CDR3 sequence (DNA): TGTGCCAGCAGCTTGGGGCAGGGTGGGCGAGCCAAAAACATTCAGTACTTC.

This clonotype was picked up a small number of times. This chain uses TRBV7-8 with TRBJ2-1; 8 nucleotides line up with TRBD2. Per germline, CDR1 SGHVS and CDR2 FQNEAQ. J was trimmed by 7 bases and V by 2 bases; bases with no gene match: 7. This CDR3 has 15 residues. In nucleotides, the CDR3 is TGTGCCAGCAGCTTACCCGGCGGGGGGACGAATGAGCAGTTCTTC. Translating it yields CASSLPGGGTNEQFF.

CDR3 bases: TGTGCCAGCAGCCTAAAGGTGGATCAGCCCCAGCATTTT. Residues: CASSLKVDQPQHF. J is TRBJ1-5 and V is TRBV7-2; D gene unclear. The length of the CDR3 is 13 residues. Trimming removed 5 bases at V and 5 bases at J, with 10 bases between. Looked up from germline, CDR1 is SGHTA and CDR2 is FQGNSA.

This clonotype showed up just a few times. The gene calls are TRBV7-2 and TRBJ2-3; D is uncertain. Trimming removed 7 bases at V and 1 base at J, with 15 bases between. The CDR3 loop spans 15 amino acids. Per the germline V gene, CDR1 is SGHTA and CDR2 is FQGNSA. The CDR3 nucleotides read TGTGCCAGCATCGACCGCCGCAGGCGCACAGATACGCAGTATTTT. Its protein product is CASIDRRRRTDTQYF.

The chain uses TRBV19 and TRBJ2-1; D is ambiguous. V gave up 3 bases and J gave up 5 bases, with 8 bases separating them. Germline V gives CDR1 LNHDA, CDR2 SQIVND (reference sequence). The CDR3 spans 13 residues. The CDR3 region is CASSIYSNNEQFF. The DNA of the CDR3 is TGTGCCAGTAGTATTTACAGTAACAATGAGCAGTTCTTC.

This clonotype was detected many times. The rearrangement uses TRBV7-2 and TRBJ2-7; D gene unclear. The CDR3 has 15 amino acids. Germline V lookup: CDR1 SGHTA, CDR2 FQGNSA. V lost 5 bases, J lost 0 bases, and 14 bases lay in between. CDR3 sequence reads: CASSRTQVLSYEQYF. CDR3 nucleotides: TGTGCCAGCAGCAGAACTCAGGTCCTCTCCTACGAGCAGTACTTC.

This clonotype has at least ten counts. The chain carries TRBV7-2 and TRBJ1-1; D possibly corresponds to TRBD1 (6 bases). Germline-derived CDR1 and CDR2 are SGHTA and FQGNSA. V was trimmed by 4 bases and J by 10 bases, leaving 22 bases between them. The CDR3 length is 15 residues. Written as DNA, the CDR3 is TGTGCCAGCAGCTCAAGGGGGGGGCTGGTAGATCCAGCTTTCTTT. Amino acid sequence: CASSSRGGLVDPAFF.

The rearrangement links TRBV6-5 to TRBJ1-1; maybe TRBD1 (5 bases). The germline CDR1 and CDR2 sequences are MNHEY and SVGAGI. The CDR3 is made up of 14 amino acids. The germline V and J ends were trimmed by 4 bases and 4 bases, with 13 bases remaining between them. CDR3: CASSSDRQITEAFF. The CDR3 coding sequence is TGTGCCAGCAGTTCCGATCGACAGATCACTGAAGCTTTCTTT.

This clonotype was detected many times. The chain has TRBV7-9 and TRBJ2-5; possibly TRBD1 for D (6 bases). The CDR3 consists of 13 residues. The germline V gene has CDR1 SEHNR and CDR2 FQNEAQ (reference sequence). Trimming left V 3 bases short and J 4 bases short, with 9 bases between. The CDR3 region has the DNA TGTGCCAGCAGCTTCGTAGGGGGAGAGACCCAGTACTTC. Translated: CASSFVGGETQYF.

The V gene is TRBV7-6, the J gene TRBJ1-2; D gene ambiguous. The CDR3 spans 12 residues. In germline, CDR1 is SGHVS, CDR2 FNYEAQ. The V end was cut by 3 bases, the J end by 5 bases, with 7 bases between. CDR3 protein: CASSFDMYGYTF. CDR3 nucleotides: TGTGCCAGCAGCTTTGACATGTATGGCTACACCTTC.

This clonotype was observed at least ten times. The V gene is TRBV12-3 or TRBV12-4, the J gene TRBJ1-5; D remains unclear. V lost 3 bases to trimming and J lost 0 bases, with 9 bases between them. There are 15 residues in the CDR3. CDR3 nucleotide sequence: TGTGCCAGCAGTTTCTCGACGGCTAGCAATCAGCCCCAGCATTTT. It yields the protein CASSFSTASNQPQHF.

This clonotype was seen at least ten times. This chain uses TRBV6-5 with TRBJ2-1; D possibly corresponds to TRBD1 (7 bases). CDR3 length equals 16 residues. V was shortened by 0 bases and J by 4 bases, with 13 bases between the two germline ends. Germline V lookup: CDR1 MNHEY, CDR2 SVGAGI. CDR3 sequence: CASSYSQGGRYNEQFF. The CDR3 coding sequence is TGTGCCAGCAGTTACTCGCAGGGGGGCCGGTACAATGAGCAGTTCTTC.

This clonotype was seen at least ten times. The V gene is TRBV6-2 or TRBV6-3, the J gene TRBJ1-6, with 8 bases aligning to TRBD1. Unmatched junction bases numbered 10, after V lost 4 bases and J lost 8 bases. The germline V gene has CDR1 MNHEY and CDR2 SVGEGT. The CDR3 consists of 16 residues. This CDR3 reads CASSSVLDRVDSPLHF. Written as DNA, the CDR3 is TGTGCCAGCAGTTCCGTTTTGGACAGGGTTGATTCACCCCTCCACTTT.

CDR3 coding DNA: TGTGCCAGCAGCTTAAGGAGACAGGGAGGCACTGAAGCTTTCTTT. Protein sequence: CASSLRRQGGTEAFF. V gene TRBV7-6 combines with J gene TRBJ1-1; TRBD1 matches at 7 bases. Germline CDR1 is SGHVS and CDR2 is FNYEAQ. V was pared by 2 bases and J by 4 bases, with 7 bases of the junction left unmatched. The CDR3 runs to 15 residues.

V and J are TRBV28 and TRBJ1-5; TRBD1 is a possible D gene (5 bases). The CDR3 runs 17 residues. Germline V gene sequence: CDR1 MDHEN, CDR2 SYDVKM. Trimming left V 5 bases short and J 2 bases short, with 19 bases between. The CDR3 DNA reads TGTGCCAGCAGTCCCCCCTATGCGGGGCGAGGCAATCAGCCCCAGCATTTT. As protein: CASSPPYAGRGNQPQHF.

This chain connects TRBV6-5 to TRBJ2-7; 8 bases are a match to TRBD2. J gave up 6 bases and V 2 bases, and 9 bases lay outside the gene matches. The CDR3 covers 15 residues. Germline loops: CDR1 MNHEY, CDR2 SVGAGI. The CDR3 loop reads CASSYLGGAEGEQYF. DNA of the CDR3: TGTGCCAGCAGTTACCTCGGGGGGGCTGAGGGCGAGCAGTACTTC.

This clonotype was observed a handful of times. V gene TRBV24-1 combines with J gene TRBJ2-1; 10 nucleotides line up with TRBD1. Germline lookup yields CDR1 KGHDR and CDR2 SFDVKD. CDR3 size: 15 residues. V shed 5 bases and J 7 bases; nucleotides not matched to a gene: 7. CDR3 protein: CATSGSTGGRNEQFF. CDR3 nucleotide sequence: TGTGCCACCAGTGGGTCGACAGGGGGCAGGAATGAGCAGTTCTTC.

The table lists this clonotype with a few counts. This chain uses TRBV7-6 with TRBJ2-5; D may match TRBD1 or TRBD2 (5 bases each). The germline V gene encodes CDR1 SGHVS and CDR2 FNYEAQ. Trimming cost V 3 bases and J 2 bases, with 13 bases left between them. This CDR3 contains 15 residues. CDR3 amino acids: CASSLGVATQETQYF. The CDR3 nucleotides are TGTGCCAGCAGCTTGGGGGTGGCTACTCAAGAGACCCAGTACTTC.

The J gene is TRBJ2-7, the V gene TRBV20-1, with D unclear. Per the germline V gene, CDR1 is DFQATT and CDR2 is SNEGSKA (reference sequence). This CDR3 contains 14 residues. Trimming stripped 7 bases from V and 4 bases from J, with 20 bases between. The CDR3 DNA reads TGCAGTGTCCCACCGCGAGGAGTCTATTACGAGCAGTACTTC. Amino acids: CSVPPRGVYYEQYF.